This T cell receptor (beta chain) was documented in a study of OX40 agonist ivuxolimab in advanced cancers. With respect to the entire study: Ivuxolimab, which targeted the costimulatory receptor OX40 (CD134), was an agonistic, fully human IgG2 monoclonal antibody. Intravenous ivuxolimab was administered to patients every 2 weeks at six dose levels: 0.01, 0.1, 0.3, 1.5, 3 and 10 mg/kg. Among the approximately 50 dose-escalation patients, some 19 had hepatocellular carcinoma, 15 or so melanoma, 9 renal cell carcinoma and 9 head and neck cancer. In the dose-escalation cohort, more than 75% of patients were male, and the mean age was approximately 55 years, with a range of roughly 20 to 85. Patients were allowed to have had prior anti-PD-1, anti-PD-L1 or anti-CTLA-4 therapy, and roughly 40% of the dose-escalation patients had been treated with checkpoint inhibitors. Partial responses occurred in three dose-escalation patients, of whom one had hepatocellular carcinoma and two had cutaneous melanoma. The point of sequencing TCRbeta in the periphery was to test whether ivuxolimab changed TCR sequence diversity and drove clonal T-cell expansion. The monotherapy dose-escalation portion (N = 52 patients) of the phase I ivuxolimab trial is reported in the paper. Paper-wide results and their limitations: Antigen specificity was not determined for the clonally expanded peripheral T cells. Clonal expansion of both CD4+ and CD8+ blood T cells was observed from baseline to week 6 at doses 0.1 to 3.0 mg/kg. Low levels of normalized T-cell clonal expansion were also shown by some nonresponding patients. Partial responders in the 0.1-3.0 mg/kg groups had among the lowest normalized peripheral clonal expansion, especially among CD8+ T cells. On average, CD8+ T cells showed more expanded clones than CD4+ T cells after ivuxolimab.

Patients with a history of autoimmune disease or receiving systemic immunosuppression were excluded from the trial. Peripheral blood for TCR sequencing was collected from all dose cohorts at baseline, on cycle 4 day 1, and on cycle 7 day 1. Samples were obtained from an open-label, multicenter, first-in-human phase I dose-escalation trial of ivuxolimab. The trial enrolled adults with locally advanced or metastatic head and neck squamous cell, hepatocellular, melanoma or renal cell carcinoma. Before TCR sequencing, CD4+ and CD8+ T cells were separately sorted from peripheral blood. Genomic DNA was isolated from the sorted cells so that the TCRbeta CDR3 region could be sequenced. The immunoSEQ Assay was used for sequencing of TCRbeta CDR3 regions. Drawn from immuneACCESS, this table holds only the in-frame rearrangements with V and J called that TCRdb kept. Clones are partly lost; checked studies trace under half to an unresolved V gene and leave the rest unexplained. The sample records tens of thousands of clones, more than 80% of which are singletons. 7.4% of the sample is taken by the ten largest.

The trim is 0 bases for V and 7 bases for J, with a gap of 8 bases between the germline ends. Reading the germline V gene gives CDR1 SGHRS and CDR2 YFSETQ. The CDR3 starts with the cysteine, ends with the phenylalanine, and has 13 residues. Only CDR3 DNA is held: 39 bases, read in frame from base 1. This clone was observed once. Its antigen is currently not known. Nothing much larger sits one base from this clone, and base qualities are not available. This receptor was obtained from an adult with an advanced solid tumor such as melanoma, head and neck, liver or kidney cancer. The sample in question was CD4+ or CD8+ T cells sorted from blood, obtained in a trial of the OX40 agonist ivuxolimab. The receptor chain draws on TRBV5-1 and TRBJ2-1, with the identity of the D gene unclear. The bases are TGCGCCAGCAGCTTGGCCAGGAGTAATGAGCAGTTCTTC. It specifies CASSLARSNEQFF.